This T cell receptor beta chain comes out of a study of Ad26.COV2.S vaccination and SARS-CoV-2 variants. Study-wide points: Researchers cautioned that TCR breadth and depth analyses may have underestimated total T cell responses.

As to treatment: roughly 18 received Ad26.COV2.S at low or high dose, single or two shots; about 5 received placebo; per-sample allocation not given. Each sample was drawn 63 days after the first injection (of vaccine or placebo). An adult aged 18-55 years in Boston served as the donor. Concerning this clone itself: Its antigen is not known.

Germline V CDR1 and CDR2: MNHNS, SASEGT. Trimming stripped 1 base from V and 7 bases from J, with 11 bases between. The CDR3 covers 15 residues. Only in-frame clones appear in the TCRdb table, and some are missing; sequencing was by immunoSEQ multiplex PCR. This sample has fewer than 900,000 clones; about 89% occur once, and the top ten carry approximately 1.5%. The J gene is TRBJ1-6, the V gene TRBV6-1; no definite D call. The specimen was peripheral blood, collected in a trial of Ad26.COV2.S vaccine versus placebo. The source is a person between 18 and 65 years old who received the Ad26.COV2.S COVID-19 vaccine or a placebo. The CDR3 reads CASSEGVTQNSPLHF. The CDR3 nucleotides are TGTGCCAGCAGTGAAGGGGTGACTCAGAATTCACCCCTCCACTTT.